The sequence of this T cell receptor beta chain was determined in a study of glioma-infiltrating T cells. Study findings and constraints: Non-neoplastic patients had below-expected tissue-blood divergence, while all gliomas exceeded expectation.

In germline, CDR1 is SSHAT, CDR2 FNYEAQ (reference sequence). Trimming shortened V by 7 bases and J by 4 bases, and 11 bases separated the two germline ends. The CDR3 length is 13 residues. A remark on this clonotype: Its target is not known.

TCR alpha and beta CDR3 regions were amplified from RNA using iRepertoire nested multiplex PCR. Input was 100-400 ng of tissue mRNA or PBMC total RNA. Via MiXCR, TCRdb re-called the multiplex PCR reads, giving one row per CDR3 protein. Counted here are about 130,000 distinct CDR3 sequences, about 25% occurring once; the ten biggest clones make up roughly 29%. The specimen was glioma tissue, nonneoplastic brain tissue, or PBMCs (not recorded which). This chain connects TRBV7-7 to TRBJ1-3, with unresolved D. The sequence came from a human donor with low-grade glioma or glioblastoma, undergoing nonglioma brain surgery, or in good health (not recorded which). CDR3: CASIPYGGNTIYF. The CDR3 nucleotides read TGTGCCAGCATCCCCTATGGGGGAAACACCATATATTTT.